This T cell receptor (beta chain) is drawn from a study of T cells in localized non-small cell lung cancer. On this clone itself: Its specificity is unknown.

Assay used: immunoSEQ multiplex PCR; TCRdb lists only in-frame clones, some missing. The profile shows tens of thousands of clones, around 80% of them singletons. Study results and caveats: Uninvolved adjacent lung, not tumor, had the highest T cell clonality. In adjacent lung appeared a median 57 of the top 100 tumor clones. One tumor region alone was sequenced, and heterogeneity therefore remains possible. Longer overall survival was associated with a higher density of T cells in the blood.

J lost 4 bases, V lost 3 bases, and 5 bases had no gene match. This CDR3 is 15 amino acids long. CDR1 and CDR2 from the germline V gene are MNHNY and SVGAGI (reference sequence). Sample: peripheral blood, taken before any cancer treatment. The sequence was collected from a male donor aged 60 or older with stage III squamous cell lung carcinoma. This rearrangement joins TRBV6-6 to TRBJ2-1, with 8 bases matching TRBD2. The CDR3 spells CASSYSAGGYNEQFF. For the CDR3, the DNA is TGTGCCAGCAGTTATTCGGCGGGAGGTTACAATGAGCAGTTCTTC.